This TCR beta chain was obtained from a study of blood T cell repertoires in COVID-19. For the study at large: Whether acute or convalescent, the COVID-19 samples came from the United States, Italy and Spain. Nucleic acid was either cDNA or gDNA, and it came from T cells, B-cell-depleted T cells, or PBMCs.

How the authors handled the data: Reference gene primer amplification in the assay estimated nucleated cell counts. The repertoire was sequenced with immunoSEQ multiplex PCR; TCRdb's copy has only in-frame clones and lacks some. The V and J calls and clone size are taken from that table; D and trimming were inferred from the DNA. The sample contains tens of thousands of clones, approximately 86% of which appear only once. This clone occurred once. Sequencing used peripheral blood. The TCR comes from an elderly man with active or convalescent COVID-19.

Here the CDR3 reads CASSLTDSNQPQHF. The CDR3 nucleotides are TGTGCCAGCAGCTTAACAGATAGCAATCAGCCCCAGCATTTT. The chain has TRBV7-2 and TRBJ1-5, with D hard to call. V gave up 2 bases and J gave up 0 bases, with 5 bases separating them. Germline values: CDR1 SGHTA, CDR2 FQGNSA. This CDR3 region has 14 residues.